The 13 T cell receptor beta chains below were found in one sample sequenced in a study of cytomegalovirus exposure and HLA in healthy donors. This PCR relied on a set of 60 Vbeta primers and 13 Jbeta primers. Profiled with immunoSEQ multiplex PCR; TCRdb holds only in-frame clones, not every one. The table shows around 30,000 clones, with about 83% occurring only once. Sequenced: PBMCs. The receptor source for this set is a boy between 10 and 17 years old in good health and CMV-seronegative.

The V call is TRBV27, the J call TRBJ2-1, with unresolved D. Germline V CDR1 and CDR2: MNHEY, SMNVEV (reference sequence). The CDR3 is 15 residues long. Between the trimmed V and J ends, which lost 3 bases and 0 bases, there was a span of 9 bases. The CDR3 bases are TGTGCCAGCAGTTTCTCCCCCCGCTCCTACAATGAGCAGTTCTTC. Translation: CASSFSPRSYNEQFF.

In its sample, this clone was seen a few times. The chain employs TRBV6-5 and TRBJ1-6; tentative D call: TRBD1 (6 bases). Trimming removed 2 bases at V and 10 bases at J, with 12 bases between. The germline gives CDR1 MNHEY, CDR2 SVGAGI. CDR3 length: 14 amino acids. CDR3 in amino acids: CASSYEDSGSPLHF. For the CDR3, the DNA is TGTGCCAGCAGTTACGAGGACAGTGGGTCACCCCTCCACTTT.

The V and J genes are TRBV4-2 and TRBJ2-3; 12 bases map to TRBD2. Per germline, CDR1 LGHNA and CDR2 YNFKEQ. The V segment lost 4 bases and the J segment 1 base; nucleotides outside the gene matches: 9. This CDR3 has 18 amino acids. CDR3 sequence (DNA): TGTGCCAGCAGCCGACTAGCGGGGGCGCCGGCAGGCACAGATACGCAGTATTTT. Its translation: CASSRLAGAPAGTDTQYF.

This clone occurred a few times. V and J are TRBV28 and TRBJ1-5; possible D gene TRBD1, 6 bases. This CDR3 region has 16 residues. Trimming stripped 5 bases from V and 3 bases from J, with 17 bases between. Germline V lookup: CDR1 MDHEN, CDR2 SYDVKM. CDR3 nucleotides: TGTGCCAGCAGTATAAAGCAGGGGACGGTCAATCAGCCCCAGCATTTT. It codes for CASSIKQGTVNQPQHF.

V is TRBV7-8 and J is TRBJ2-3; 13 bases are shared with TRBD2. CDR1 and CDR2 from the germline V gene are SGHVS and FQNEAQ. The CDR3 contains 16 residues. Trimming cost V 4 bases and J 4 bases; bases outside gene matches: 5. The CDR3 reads CASSSRTSGGSDTQYF. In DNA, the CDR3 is TGTGCCAGCAGCTCCCGGACTAGCGGGGGTTCAGATACGCAGTATTTT.

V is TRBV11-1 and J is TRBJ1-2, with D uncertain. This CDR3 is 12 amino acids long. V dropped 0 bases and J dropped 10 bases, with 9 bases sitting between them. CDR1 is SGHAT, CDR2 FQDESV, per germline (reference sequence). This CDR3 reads CASSLAGYYYTF. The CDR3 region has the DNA TGTGCCAGCAGCTTAGCCGGGTATTACTACACCTTC.

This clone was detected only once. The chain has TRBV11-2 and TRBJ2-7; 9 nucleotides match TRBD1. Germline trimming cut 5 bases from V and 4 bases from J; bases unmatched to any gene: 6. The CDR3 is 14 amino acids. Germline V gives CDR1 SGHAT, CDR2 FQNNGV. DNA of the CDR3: TGTGCCAGCAGCCCCACGACAGGGGGATACGAGCAGTACTTC. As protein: CASSPTTGGYEQYF.

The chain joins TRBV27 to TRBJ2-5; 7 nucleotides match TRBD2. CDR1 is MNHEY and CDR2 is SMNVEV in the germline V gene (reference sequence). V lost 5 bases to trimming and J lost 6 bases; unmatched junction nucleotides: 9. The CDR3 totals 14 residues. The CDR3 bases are TGTGCCAGCAGTCCAGGACTAGTCCTGCAGACCCAGTACTTC. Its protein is CASSPGLVLQTQYF.

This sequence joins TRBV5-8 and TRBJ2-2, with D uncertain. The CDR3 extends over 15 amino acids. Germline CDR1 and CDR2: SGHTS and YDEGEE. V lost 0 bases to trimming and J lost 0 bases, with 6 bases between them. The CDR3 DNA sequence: TGTGCCAGCAGCTTGGGTAATTCGAACACCGGGGAGCTGTTTTTT. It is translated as CASSLGNSNTGELFF. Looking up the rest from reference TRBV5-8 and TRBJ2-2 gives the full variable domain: EAGVTQSPTHLIKTRGQQATLRCSPISGHTSVYWYQQALGLGLQFLLWYDEGEERNRGNFPPRFSGRQFPNYSSELNVNALELEDSALYLCASSLGNSNTGELFFGEGSRLTVL.

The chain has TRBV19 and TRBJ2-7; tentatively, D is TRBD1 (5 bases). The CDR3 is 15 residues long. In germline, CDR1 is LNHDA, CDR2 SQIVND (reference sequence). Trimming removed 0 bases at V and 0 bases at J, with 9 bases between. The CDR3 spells CASSIDRDSSYEQYF. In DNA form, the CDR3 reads TGTGCCAGTAGTATAGACAGGGATAGCTCCTACGAGCAGTACTTC.

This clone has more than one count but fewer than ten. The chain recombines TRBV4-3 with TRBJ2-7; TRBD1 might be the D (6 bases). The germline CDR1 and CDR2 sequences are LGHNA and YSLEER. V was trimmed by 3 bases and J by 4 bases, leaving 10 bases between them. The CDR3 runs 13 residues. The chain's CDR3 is CASSQVQGYEQYF. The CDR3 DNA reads TGCGCCAGCAGCCAGGTACAGGGTTACGAGCAGTACTTC.

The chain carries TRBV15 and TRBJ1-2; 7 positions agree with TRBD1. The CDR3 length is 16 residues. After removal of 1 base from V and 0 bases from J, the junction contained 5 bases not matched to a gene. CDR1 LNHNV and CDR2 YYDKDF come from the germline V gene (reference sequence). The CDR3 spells CATSRVRDRANYGYTF. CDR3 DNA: TGTGCCACCAGCAGAGTGCGGGACAGAGCTAACTATGGCTACACCTTC.

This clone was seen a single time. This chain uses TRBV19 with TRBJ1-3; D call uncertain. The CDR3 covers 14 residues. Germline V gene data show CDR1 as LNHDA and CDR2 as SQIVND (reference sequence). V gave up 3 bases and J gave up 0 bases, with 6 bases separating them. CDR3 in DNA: TGTGCCAGTAGTATCAGAGGCTCTGGAAACACCATATATTTT. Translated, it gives CASSIRGSGNTIYF.